Below, 18 T cell receptor beta chains from the same sample are listed, as sequenced in a study of OX40 agonist ivuxolimab in advanced cancers. Library construction relied on the immunoSEQ multiplex PCR assay. Sourced from immuneACCESS, this table was stored by TCRdb with only in-frame sequences that have V and J called. A share of the clones is absent; for the studies checked, an unresolved V gene accounts for under half, and the remainder has no known explanation. This sample lists about 150,000 clones; roughly 94% were detected once. The ten largest account for just over 0.3% of the sample. Sequencing used CD4+ or CD8+ T cells sorted from blood, obtained in a trial of the OX40 agonist ivuxolimab. The receptors originated from an adult with an advanced solid tumor such as melanoma, head and neck, liver or kidney cancer.

This clone has only one observation. The chain couples TRBV18 to TRBJ1-5; TRBD1 is a possible D gene (6 bases). The CDR3 loop spans 16 amino acids. Germline CDR1 reads KGHSH; CDR2 reads LQKENI. V was cut by 2 bases and J by 2 bases, with 13 bases left in between. CDR3 region: CASSPSGVVGNQPQHF. Here the CDR3 DNA reads TGTGCCAGCTCACCATCAGGGGTCGTAGGCAATCAGCCCCAGCATTTT.

The rearrangement joins TRBV19 to TRBJ2-1; 9 nucleotides match TRBD1. The germline CDR1 and CDR2 sequences are LNHDA and SQIVND (reference sequence). The V segment lost 3 bases and the J segment 7 bases; nucleotides outside the gene matches: 10. This CDR3 contains 16 residues. The CDR3 nucleotides are TGTGCCAGTAGTATTCCCGGGACAGGGTCGGAGAATGAGCAGTTCTTC. Its translation: CASSIPGTGSENEQFF.

V and J are TRBV29-1 and TRBJ1-1, with a weak D call TRBD1 (5 bases). Between the trimmed V and J ends, which lost 7 bases and 4 bases, there was a span of 16 bases. The germline V gene encodes CDR1 SQVTM and CDR2 ANQGSEA. The CDR3 has 13 residues. CDR3 DNA: TGCAGCGCCTCTTTCAGGGTTGCCACTGAAGCTTTCTTT. Translated: CSASFRVATEAFF.

The J gene is TRBJ1-2, the V gene TRBV7-2; 8 bases are a match to TRBD1. The CDR3 sequence is 14 residues long. V lost 5 bases to trimming and J lost 3 bases; unmatched junction nucleotides: 5. Germline CDR1 and CDR2: SGHTA and FQGNSA. The CDR3, as DNA: TGTGCCAGCAGCCTTCAGGGGGCAGACTATGGCTACACCTTC. Protein product: CASSLQGADYGYTF.

The chain couples TRBV6-5 to TRBJ2-1, with D perhaps assigned TRBD1 or TRBD2 (5 bases each). Germline-derived CDR1 and CDR2 are MNHEY and SVGAGI. Deletions cut 7 bases from V and 1 base from J, with 14 bases between. The CDR3 covers 15 residues. The DNA for the CDR3 is TGTGCCAGCACCCGAGGGACGCCATCCTACAATGAGCAGTTCTTC. It specifies CASTRGTPSYNEQFF.

A single count supports this clone. The CDR3 reads CASSLSQQGSYGYTF. The DNA of the CDR3 is TGTGCCAGCAGTTTATCCCAACAGGGATCCTATGGCTACACCTTC. This chain links TRBV27 with TRBJ1-2, with D possibly matching TRBD1 (6 bases). The CDR3 contains 15 residues. From germline, CDR1 is MNHEY and CDR2 SMNVEV (reference sequence). The V end lost 0 bases, the J end lost 4 bases, and 12 bases lay between the germline ends.

This chain links TRBV11-2 with TRBJ2-5; D is unresolved. CDR3 length equals 11 residues. Trimming took 6 bases from V and 0 from J, leaving 2 bases between them. The V gene's germline CDR1 is SGHAT and CDR2 FQNNGV. The CDR3 loop is CASRNQETQYF. DNA for the CDR3: TGTGCCAGCAGGAACCAAGAGACCCAGTACTTC.

V and J are TRBV5-6 and TRBJ2-1, with D possibly matching TRBD2 (6 bases). V was shortened by 2 bases and J by 0 bases, with 9 bases between the two germline ends. The germline V gene encodes CDR1 SGHDT and CDR2 YYEEEE. The CDR3 contains 15 residues. The CDR3 here is CASSFRGSSYNEQFF. The CDR3 DNA follows: TGTGCCAGCAGCTTCCGGGGGAGCTCCTACAATGAGCAGTTCTTC. The full variable domain, with the rest looked up from reference TRBV5-6 and TRBJ2-1, is DAGVTQSPTHLIKTRGQQVTLRCSPKSGHDTVSWYQQALGQGPQFIFQYYEEEERQRGNFPDRFSGHQFPNYSSELNVNALLLGDSALYLCASSFRGSSYNEQFFGPGTRLTVL.

The genes are TRBV25-1 and TRBJ1-1, with TRBD1 identical over 7 bases. The germline gives CDR1 MGHDK, CDR2 SYGVNS. After removal of 6 bases from V and 2 bases from J, the junction contained 3 bases not matched to a gene. The CDR3 has 13 residues. This CDR3 reads CASSGTDNTEAFF. The CDR3 DNA is TGTGCCAGCAGCGGGACAGACAACACTGAAGCTTTCTTT.

This rearrangement joins TRBV10-3 to TRBJ2-1, with D tentatively TRBD2 (5 bases). Germline lookup yields CDR1 ENHRY and CDR2 SYGVKD. The CDR3 spans 17 residues. Trimming pared 3 bases from V and 7 bases from J, leaving 22 bases between. CDR3 residues: CAISDPRLSRGSNEQFF. CDR3 bases: TGTGCCATCAGTGATCCCCGGCTGAGCCGGGGTTCGAATGAGCAGTTCTTC.

This clone was seen just once. CDR3 coding DNA: TGTGCCAGCAGCCGGAGAGCCCGGGACAGGGGGTCTCCCTATGGCTACACCTTC. It codes for CASSRRARDRGSPYGYTF. V is TRBV28 and J is TRBJ1-2; TRBD1 agrees at 11 bases. The V segment lost 6 bases and the J segment 4 bases; nucleotides outside the gene matches: 16. Germline V gene data show CDR1 as MDHEN and CDR2 as SYDVKM. This CDR3 region has 18 residues.

This clone was observed once. This chain uses TRBV7-9 with TRBJ1-4; D is uncertain. CDR1 is SEHNR and CDR2 is FQNEAQ in the germline V gene (reference sequence). The length of the CDR3 is 13 residues. The germline V and J ends were trimmed by 4 bases and 7 bases, with 10 bases remaining between them. The CDR3 sequence: CASSSRSGEKLFF. The CDR3 nucleotides are TGTGCCAGCAGCTCCAGAAGCGGTGAAAAACTGTTTTTT.

J is TRBJ1-6 and V is TRBV5-4, with D perhaps TRBD1 (5 bases). CDR3 length equals 14 residues. Deletions cut 2 bases from V and 5 bases from J, with 8 bases between. Per germline, CDR1 SGHNT and CDR2 YYREEE (reference sequence). CDR3 coding DNA: TGTGCCAGCAGCTTCACGGGGGATAATTCACCCCTCCACTTT. The encoded protein is CASSFTGDNSPLHF.

A single count supports this clone. The genes are TRBV4-1 and TRBJ2-1; 8 positions agree with TRBD2. The CDR3 has 15 residues. Germline CDR1 is MGHRA and CDR2 is YSYEKL. The V and J ends lost 3 bases and 1 base, in that order; junction bases with no gene match: 2. The CDR3 DNA is TGCGCCAGCAGCCAGGGCGGGAGGTCCTACAATGAGCAGTTCTTC. It encodes CASSQGGRSYNEQFF.

V gene TRBV2 combines with J gene TRBJ2-4; 9 nucleotides agree with TRBD1. CDR3 length: 16 residues. The V gene's germline CDR1 is SNHLY and CDR2 FYNNEI. The V segment lost 1 base and the J segment 1 base; nucleotides outside the gene matches: 2. CDR3 sequence reads: CASSEDRGLAKNIQYF. The CDR3 DNA follows: TGTGCCAGCAGTGAAGACAGGGGGCTTGCCAAAAACATTCAGTACTTC.

The chain links TRBV7-2 to TRBJ2-7; possibly TRBD2 for D (6 bases). CDR1 is SGHTA, CDR2 FQGNSA, per germline. Between the trimmed V and J ends, which lost 3 bases and 2 bases, there was a span of 11 bases. The CDR3 sequence is 14 residues long. CDR3: CASSFNSGPYEQYF. CDR3 sequence (DNA): TGTGCCAGCAGCTTTAATAGCGGTCCCTACGAGCAGTACTTC.

The genes are TRBV28 and TRBJ2-7; possibly TRBD2 for D (6 bases). Germline V gene data show CDR1 as MDHEN and CDR2 as SYDVKM. This CDR3 contains 15 residues. Trimming took 3 bases from V and 1 from J, leaving 13 bases between them. The CDR3 DNA sequence: TGTGCCAGCAGTTTCCCCCCTGGGGGGTCCTACGAGCAGTACTTC. It codes for CASSFPPGGSYEQYF.

V gene TRBV28 combines with J gene TRBJ1-2; D perhaps matches TRBD1 (5 bases). This CDR3 contains 16 residues. The ends were cut back, 1 base at V and 4 bases at J, with 16 bases in the middle. Per germline, CDR1 MDHEN and CDR2 SYDVKM. The CDR3 region has the DNA TGTGCCAGCAGTTTATCACGGGACGGAACCTTCTATGGCTACACCTTC. The encoded protein is CASSLSRDGTFYGYTF.